The rows below give T cell receptor beta chains drawn from one sample of a study of cytomegalovirus exposure and HLA in healthy donors. Clones were read by immunoSEQ multiplex PCR, and TCRdb kept only the in-frame ones, dropping some. Of 95,000 to 120,000 clones in the sample, 70% to 85% are singletons; the top ten hold nearly 2.5%. Sequenced input: PBMCs. These receptors were collected from a young woman in good health and CMV-seronegative. Both conserved end residues are part of each CDR3. A D gene is named only where the DNA matches it firmly. A clone size is listed for some rows: how often the clone was seen (once, few, many), or a class if it is expanded.

v_gene: TRBV28; abundance: -; j_gene: TRBJ2-1; d_gene: TRBD2; CDR3aa: CASSSSGTSGRRSGEQFF; CDR3nt: TGTGCCAGCAGTTCTTCCGGGACTAGCGGGAGGCGCAGCGGTGAGCAGTTCTTC
v_gene: TRBV5-4; abundance: -; j_gene: TRBJ1-1; d_gene: TRBD1; CDR3aa: CASSLQTGTNTEAFF; CDR3nt: TGTGCCAGCAGCTTACAGACAGGGACCAACACTGAAGCTTTCTTT
v_gene: TRBV2; abundance: -; j_gene: TRBJ2-3; d_gene: TRBD2; CDR3aa: CASSLAGGPRTDTQYF; CDR3nt: TGTGCCAGCAGCTTAGCGGGGGGGCCCCGCACAGATACGCAGTATTTT
v_gene: TRBV7-8; abundance: -; j_gene: TRBJ1-1; d_gene: -; CDR3aa: CASSSTSEAFF; CDR3nt: TGTGCCAGCAGCTCAACATCTGAAGCTTTCTTT
v_gene: TRBV5-8; abundance: -; j_gene: TRBJ2-4; d_gene: TRBD1; CDR3aa: CASSLRTGGALIQYF; CDR3nt: TGTGCCAGCAGCTTGCGGACAGGGGGGGCCCTAATTCAGTACTTC
v_gene: TRBV4-2; abundance: few; j_gene: TRBJ2-7; d_gene: TRBD1; CDR3aa: CASSQFRGRDEQYF; CDR3nt: TGTGCCAGCAGCCAATTTAGGGGGCGCGACGAGCAGTACTTC
v_gene: TRBV10-2; abundance: -; j_gene: TRBJ1-2; d_gene: TRBD1; CDR3aa: CASSEKGQGGIYGYTF; CDR3nt: TGCGCCAGCAGTGAAAAAGGACAGGGAGGCATCTATGGCTACACCTTC
v_gene: TRBV29-1; abundance: -; j_gene: TRBJ1-1; d_gene: TRBD1; CDR3aa: CTVGSWQGAAVSEAFF; CDR3nt: TGCACCGTTGGTAGTTGGCAGGGGGCTGCAGTTTCTGAAGCTTTCTTT
v_gene: TRBV18; abundance: few; j_gene: TRBJ2-7; d_gene: -; CDR3aa: CASSPSTNEQYF; CDR3nt: TGTGCCAGCTCACCTTCTACTAACGAGCAGTACTTC
v_gene: TRBV5-1; abundance: -; j_gene: TRBJ2-7; d_gene: -; CDR3aa: CASSQTTTSYEQYF; CDR3nt: TGCGCCAGCAGCCAGACGACAACCTCCTACGAGCAGTACTTC
v_gene: TRBV7-9; abundance: few; j_gene: TRBJ2-2; d_gene: -; CDR3aa: CASSLGTTTGELFF; CDR3nt: TGTGCCAGCAGCTTAGGGACTACTACCGGGGAGCTGTTTTTT
v_gene: TRBV5-1; abundance: -; j_gene: TRBJ2-3; d_gene: TRBD2; CDR3aa: CASSPGTSGGARNTQYF; CDR3nt: TGCGCCAGCAGCCCTGGGACTAGCGGGGGGGCTCGGAATACGCAGTATTTT
v_gene: TRBV28; abundance: -; j_gene: TRBJ2-3; d_gene: TRBD2; CDR3aa: CAIVTSGSTDTQYF; CDR3nt: TGTGCCATCGTGACTAGCGGTAGCACAGATACGCAGTATTTT
v_gene: TRBV4-1; abundance: few; j_gene: TRBJ2-5; d_gene: -; CDR3aa: CASSQGRRRGETQYF; CDR3nt: TGCGCCAGCAGCCAAGGGCGGAGACGGGGTGAGACCCAGTACTTC
v_gene: TRBV5-1; abundance: few; j_gene: TRBJ2-6; d_gene: -; CDR3aa: CASSLRGPGANVLTF; CDR3nt: TGCGCCAGCAGCTTGAGAGGGCCTGGGGCCAACGTCCTGACTTTC
v_gene: TRBV19; abundance: -; j_gene: TRBJ2-7; d_gene: TRBD2; CDR3aa: CASSLGLAVSYEQYF; CDR3nt: TGTGCCAGTAGTTTAGGACTAGCGGTCTCCTACGAGCAGTACTTC
v_gene: TRBV29-1; abundance: -; j_gene: TRBJ1-1; d_gene: -; CDR3aa: CSVEVGGGRTEAFF; CDR3nt: TGCAGCGTTGAAGTAGGGGGGGGCAGGACTGAAGCTTTCTTT
v_gene: TRBV6-5; abundance: -; j_gene: TRBJ1-2; d_gene: TRBD1; CDR3aa: CASSKGQGTYGYTF; CDR3nt: TGTGCCAGCAGTAAAGGACAGGGGACCTATGGCTACACCTTC
v_gene: TRBV28; abundance: -; j_gene: TRBJ2-3; d_gene: -; CDR3aa: CASSFRIGEDTQYF; CDR3nt: TGTGCCAGCAGTTTTAGGATCGGGGAAGATACGCAGTATTTT
v_gene: TRBV30; abundance: -; j_gene: TRBJ1-6; d_gene: TRBD1; CDR3aa: CAWTGQGWGSPLHF; CDR3nt: TGTGCCTGGACTGGACAGGGCTGGGGATCACCCCTCCACTTT
v_gene: TRBV5-1; abundance: -; j_gene: TRBJ2-5; d_gene: TRBD1; CDR3aa: CASRRTGGEETQYF; CDR3nt: TGCGCCAGCAGGAGAACAGGGGGCGAAGAGACCCAGTACTTC